This T cell receptor (beta chain) originates from a study of blood T cell repertoires in COVID-19 (dated by TCRdb to about 2020). In terms of the full investigation: Samples covering the acute and convalescent phases of COVID-19 were provided by collaborators in the United States, Italy and Spain. Subjects who had been exposed to COVID-19, were actively infected with it, or had recovered from it provided the deeply sampled blood TCRbeta repertoires that made up the dataset. Where available, HLA class I and class II types were obtained from metadata supplied by the sample provider rather than from assay-based typing. Samples came from the ongoing ImmuneRACE study (first 160 participants) plus 1,254 subjects from 6 global collaborators. The material from the prospective study consisted of cDNA or gDNA derived from T cells, B-cell-depleted T cells, or PBMCs. The sample metadata nearly always contained a de-identified subject ID, COVID-19 status, age in years and sex. The repertoires were released in a freely available public database intended as a resource for research on the immune response to SARS-CoV-2. What the research found in general, with its limitations: The quantity of clinical and demographic metadata differed by source and by participant and was supplied without curation.

Taken from cysteine to phenylalanine, the CDR3 has 14 residues. The only DNA kept is the CDR3, 42 bases in frame from the first base. From the germline V gene (reference sequence), CDR1 is MNHEY and CDR2 is SMNVEV. Deletion took 10 bases off V and 4 bases off J, with a span of 19 bases between the germline ends. Enrolling through a virtual design, the prospective study's participants ranged in age from about 18 to 89 years and lived across roughly 23 United States geographic areas. To assign participants to cohorts, the prospective study relied on clinical history that participants themselves reported in a screening survey and a study questionnaire. Recovered participants in ImmuneRACE Cohort 3 were defined as having two consecutive negative NP/OP PCR tests, clearance from a healthcare professional, or resolution of symptoms. Mobile phlebotomists in the prospective study collected whole blood, serum and a nasopharyngeal or oropharyngeal swab from every participant. Participants in the prospective study had the option to provide additional blood draws and questionnaires over an approximately 2-month period. Before DNA extraction, blood samples from the prospective study were shipped at room temperature or frozen.

The immunoSEQ Assay, a bias-controlled multiplex PCR, was used to amplify TCRbeta CDR3 regions from genomic DNA. The paper's processing steps were these. The number of nucleated cells in each sample was estimated by amplification of reference gene primers within the assay. To quantify the absolute abundance of each unique TCRbeta CDR3 rearrangement, sequence reads were collapsed and filtered. Productive Simpson clonality was computed per sample as the square root of Simpson's diversity index over productive rearrangements. TCRdb carries this immuneACCESS record with in-frame sequences only. Its versions omit some clonotypes, under half of them owing to an unresolved V gene in the studies checked, with the rest unexplained. Clone size and the V and J calls come from that table; the DNA yielded D and trimming. This sample lists a few hundred thousand clones; 70% to 90% were detected once. 2.2% of the sample belongs to the ten largest clones.

Of note for this clone: Its antigen target is currently unknown. Base qualities are not at hand, and no much larger clone is one base apart.

What was sequenced was PBMCs or T cells enriched from blood (not recorded which). The rearranged segments are TRBV27 and TRBJ1-1; matching of 5 bases hints at TRBD1 as the D gene. This TCR came from a young man who had recovered from COVID-19. For the CDR3, the sequence is CATSTVGDFTEAFF. The nucleotides read TGTGCCACCTCTACTGTGGGGGACTTCACTGAAGCTTTCTTT.